Detailed here is one T cell receptor (beta chain). What it binds is unknown. Mouse gene names and germline throughout. The read falls 1 residue short of the CDR3 end, and the missing part is taken from the germline J gene. The data were produced by immunoSEQ multiplex PCR, yet TCRdb's version contains in-frame clones alone and is incomplete. The top ten hold around 7% of the sample, which has 6,500 to 7,500 clones, approximately 46% seen once. This entry is derived from a study of tissue T cells after allogeneic stem cell transplantation. Regarding the study as a whole: Few T cell clones were shared across patients, but motif clusters showed tissue-specific shared signatures.

The CDR3 totals 14 residues. Germline-derived CDR1 and CDR2 are KGHPV and FQNQEV (reference sequence). Deletions cut 2 bases from V and 0 bases from J, with 4 bases between. The time point here: mouse harvest day 7 after allogeneic transplant. Tail vein injection delivered 10^7 T-cell-depleted bone marrow cells and 10^6 splenic CD5+ T cells. This mouse GVHD model was MHC-mismatched B6 to BALB/c, profiled day 7 or 14. This TCR came from a female BALB/c mouse given C57BL/6 T cells with graft-versus-host disease after an allogeneic hematopoietic cell transplant. The sequenced sample consisted of gut tissue. The V call is TRBV26, the J call TRBJ1-4; no clear D. CDR3 DNA, as far as it was read: TGTGCCAGCAGTCTGGGGTTTTCCAACGAAAGATTATTT. Protein sequence: CASSLGFSNERLF. The complete CDR3 protein is CASSLGFSNERLFF.